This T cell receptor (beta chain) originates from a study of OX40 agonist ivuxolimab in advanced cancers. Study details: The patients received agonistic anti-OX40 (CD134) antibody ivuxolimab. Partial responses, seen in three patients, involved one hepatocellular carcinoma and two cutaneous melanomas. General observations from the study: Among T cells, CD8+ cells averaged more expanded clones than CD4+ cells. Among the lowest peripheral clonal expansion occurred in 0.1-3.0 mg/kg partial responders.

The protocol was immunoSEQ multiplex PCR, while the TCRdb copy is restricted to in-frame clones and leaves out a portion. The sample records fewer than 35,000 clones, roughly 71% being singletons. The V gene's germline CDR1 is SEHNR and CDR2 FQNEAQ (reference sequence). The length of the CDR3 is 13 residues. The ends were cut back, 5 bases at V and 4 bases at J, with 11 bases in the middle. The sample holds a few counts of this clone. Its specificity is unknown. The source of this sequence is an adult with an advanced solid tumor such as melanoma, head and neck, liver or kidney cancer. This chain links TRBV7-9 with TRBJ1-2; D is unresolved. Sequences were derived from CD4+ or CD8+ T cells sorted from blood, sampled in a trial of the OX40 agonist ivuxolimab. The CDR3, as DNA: TGTGCCAGCAGCCACCCGGGTGCCTATGGCTACACCTTC. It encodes CASSHPGAYGYTF.